The next 14 T cell receptor beta chains were all read from a single sample in a study of cytomegalovirus exposure and HLA in healthy donors. The PCR contained 60 Vbeta and 13 Jbeta primers. Here immunoSEQ multiplex PCR was the method, and the copy in TCRdb shows in-frame clones only, minus some. This table holds more than 110,000 clones, 80% found once. The sample was PBMCs. Source of these receptors: a man aged 35-49 years in good health and CMV-seropositive.

V usage is TRBV19 and J usage is TRBJ1-5; perhaps TRBD1 as D (6 bases). Trimming cost V 0 bases and J 6 bases, with 18 bases left between them. Germline values: CDR1 LNHDA, CDR2 SQIVND (reference sequence). The CDR3 totals 17 residues. The DNA for the CDR3 is TGTGCCAGTAGTATAGATCACGGGGGGCCCCCTTTTCAGCCCCAGCATTTT. It codes for CASSIDHGGPPFQPQHF.

The CDR3 DNA follows: TGCGCCAGCAGCTTGGGGACAGTATTCAATCAGCCCCAGCATTTT. Amino acids: CASSLGTVFNQPQHF. The V gene is TRBV5-1, the J gene TRBJ1-5; possibly TRBD1 for D (6 bases). The germline CDR1 and CDR2 sequences are SGHRS and YFSETQ. V was clipped by 0 bases and J by 3 bases, with 10 bases between them. This CDR3 is built from 15 residues.

The chain employs TRBV7-2 and TRBJ2-5; possible D gene TRBD1, 5 bases. Germline assignment: CDR1 SGHTA and CDR2 FQGNSA. V lost 4 bases and J lost 2, with 26 bases in between. This CDR3 comprises 19 residues. CDR3 nucleotides: TGTGCCAGCAGCTCTCGACCAGACAGTCCCACGAATCTACAAGAGACCCAGTACTTC. Translated, it gives CASSSRPDSPTNLQETQYF.

This rearrangement joins TRBV4-2 to TRBJ2-3; D perhaps matches TRBD2 (6 bases). Germline lookup yields CDR1 LGHNA and CDR2 YNFKEQ. The CDR3 runs 16 residues. The germline V and J ends were trimmed by 0 bases and 1 base, with 11 bases remaining between them. The DNA of the CDR3 is TGTGCCAGCAGCCAAGATACGGGGGTCCGCACAGATACGCAGTATTTT. Translated: CASSQDTGVRTDTQYF.

The chain carries TRBV9 and TRBJ1-1, with D maybe TRBD1 (6 bases). The V and J ends lost 0 bases and 0 bases respectively, with 15 bases between them. Germline V gene sequence: CDR1 SGDLS, CDR2 YYNGEE. This CDR3 has 17 residues. The CDR3 protein is CASSVEAGVNMNTEAFF. The CDR3 DNA reads as TGTGCCAGCAGCGTAGAAGCAGGGGTGAACATGAACACTGAAGCTTTCTTT.

A remark on this clone: Mismatch with germline at one junction end may stem from a read error. The chain carries TRBV5-1 and TRBJ2-7, with D possibly TRBD2 on 6 matching bases. Germline CDR1 SGHRS, CDR2 YFSETQ. CDR3 length: 14 residues. The CDR3 sequence is CASSYQSADAGLDF. CDR3 sequence (DNA): TGCGCCAGCAGCTACCAGTCGGCGGACGCGGGACTCGACTTC.

This sequence joins TRBV2 and TRBJ2-7; TRBD2 agrees at 10 bases. The germline CDR1 and CDR2 sequences are SNHLY and FYNNEI. Germline trimming cut 7 bases from V and 6 bases from J; bases unmatched to any gene: 9. The CDR3 runs to 14 residues. DNA of the CDR3: TGTGCCAGCACCTCAGGACTAGCGGCAATCGAGCAGTACTTC. Protein sequence: CASTSGLAAIEQYF. Drawing the rest from reference TRBV2 and TRBJ2-7, the complete variable domain is EPEVTQTPSHQVTQMGQEVILRCVPISNHLYFYWYRQILGQKVEFLVSFYNNEISEKSEIFDDQFSVERPDGSNFTLKIRSTKLEDSAMYFCASTSGLAAIEQYFGPGTRLTVT.

The CDR3, as DNA: TGCGCCAGCAGCCAATCCCGGACAATCGAGCAGTACTTC. This translates into CASSQSRTIEQYF. The gene calls are TRBV4-1 and TRBJ2-7, with D maybe TRBD1 (5 bases). From germline, CDR1 is MGHRA and CDR2 YSYEKL. V lost 2 bases, J lost 6 bases, and 11 bases lay in between. CDR3 length: 13 residues.

The CDR3 loop reads CASSAPGGLRTQFF. Here the CDR3 DNA reads TGTGCCAGCAGCGCCCCGGGGGGTTTGCGTACGCAGTTCTTC. This chain uses TRBV27 with TRBJ2-1, with 7 bases lining up with TRBD2. This CDR3 has 14 residues. J was trimmed by 12 bases and V by 6 bases; bases with no gene match: 14. Germline V gene sequence: CDR1 MNHEY, CDR2 SMNVEV (reference sequence).

This clone showed up just once. This sequence joins TRBV5-1 and TRBJ1-2, with 8 bases lining up with TRBD1. The CDR3 sequence is 14 residues long. The V gene end was trimmed by 4 bases and the J gene end by 6 bases; junction bases not matched to a gene: 8. Looked up from germline, CDR1 is SGHRS and CDR2 is YFSETQ. The chain's CDR3 is CASSRLQGVDGYTF. The DNA of the CDR3 is TGCGCCAGCAGCCGATTACAGGGGGTAGATGGCTACACCTTC.

V and J are TRBV2 and TRBJ1-5, with D possibly TRBD1 on 6 matching bases. The CDR3 is 13 residues long. V lost 5 bases and J lost 6, with 11 bases in between. The germline V gene encodes CDR1 SNHLY and CDR2 FYNNEI. CDR3 DNA: TGTGCCAGCAGTACCTCAGGGGCTCAGCCCCAGCATTTT. It specifies CASSTSGAQPQHF.

CDR3 sequence reads: CASSLGRSADEQFF. The CDR3 bases are TGCGCCAGCAGCTTGGGCCGGTCCGCCGATGAGCAGTTCTTC. The V gene is TRBV5-1, the J gene TRBJ2-1; D gene unclear. V lost 0 bases and J lost 8, with 12 bases in between. CDR1 and CDR2 (germline): SGHRS, YFSETQ. There are 14 residues in the CDR3.

V gene TRBV4-1 combines with J gene TRBJ2-1; 13 bases agree with TRBD2. The CDR3 sequence is 15 residues long. CDR1 is MGHRA and CDR2 is YSYEKL in the germline V gene. V lost 5 bases and J lost 8; bases outside the gene matches: 6. The CDR3 spells CASSYGLAGADEQFF. For the CDR3, the DNA is TGCGCCAGCAGCTACGGACTAGCGGGAGCCGATGAGCAGTTCTTC.

The V call is TRBV7-9, the J call TRBJ1-1; D is perhaps TRBD1 (5 bases). The V end lost 3 bases, the J end lost 0 bases, and 8 bases lay between the germline ends. The length of the CDR3 is 14 residues. Germline CDR1 and CDR2: SEHNR and FQNEAQ (reference sequence). The CDR3 coding sequence is TGTGCCAGCAGCTTTGAGACAGTGAACACTGAAGCTTTCTTT. Its translation: CASSFETVNTEAFF.